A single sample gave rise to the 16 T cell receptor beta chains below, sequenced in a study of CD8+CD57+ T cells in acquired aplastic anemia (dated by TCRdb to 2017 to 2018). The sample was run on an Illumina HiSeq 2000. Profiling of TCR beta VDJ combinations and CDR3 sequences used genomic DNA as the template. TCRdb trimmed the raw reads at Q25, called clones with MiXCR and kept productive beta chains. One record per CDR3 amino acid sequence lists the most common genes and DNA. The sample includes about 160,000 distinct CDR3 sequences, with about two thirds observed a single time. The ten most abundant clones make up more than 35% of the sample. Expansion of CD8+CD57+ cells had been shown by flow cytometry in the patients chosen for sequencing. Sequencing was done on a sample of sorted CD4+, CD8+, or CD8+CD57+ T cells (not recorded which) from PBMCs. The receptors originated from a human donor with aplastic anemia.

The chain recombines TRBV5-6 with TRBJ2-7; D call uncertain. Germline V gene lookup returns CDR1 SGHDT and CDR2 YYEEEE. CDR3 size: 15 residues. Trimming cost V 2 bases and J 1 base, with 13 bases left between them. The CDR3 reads CASSFGFWGSYEQYF. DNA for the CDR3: TGTGCCAGCAGCTTCGGGTTTTGGGGTTCCTACGAGCAGTACTTC.

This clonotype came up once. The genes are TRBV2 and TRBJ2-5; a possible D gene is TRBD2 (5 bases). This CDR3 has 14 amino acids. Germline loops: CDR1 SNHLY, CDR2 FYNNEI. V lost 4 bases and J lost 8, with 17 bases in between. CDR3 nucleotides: TGTGCCAGCAGTGGGGCGACGCCAGAGGGAACCCAGTACTTC. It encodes CASSGATPEGTQYF.

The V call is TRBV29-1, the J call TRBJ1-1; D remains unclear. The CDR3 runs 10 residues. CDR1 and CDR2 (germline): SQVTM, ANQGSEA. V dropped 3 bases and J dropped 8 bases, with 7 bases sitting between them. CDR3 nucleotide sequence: TGCAGCGTTGAGGGTACAGAAGCTTTCTTT. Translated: CSVEGTEAFF. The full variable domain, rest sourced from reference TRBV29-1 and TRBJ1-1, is SAVISQKPSRDICQRGTSLTIQCQVDSQVTMMFWYRQQPGQSLTLIATANQGSEATYESGFVIDKFPISRPNLTFSTLTVSNMSPEDSSIYLCSVEGTEAFFGQGTRLTVV.

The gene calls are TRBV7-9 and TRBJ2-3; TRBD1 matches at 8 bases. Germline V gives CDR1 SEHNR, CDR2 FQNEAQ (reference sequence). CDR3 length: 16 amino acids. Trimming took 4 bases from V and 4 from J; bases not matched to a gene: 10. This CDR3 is CASSSPGTGAADTQYF. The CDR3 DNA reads TGTGCCAGCAGCTCCCCCGGGACAGGCGCCGCAGATACGCAGTATTTT.

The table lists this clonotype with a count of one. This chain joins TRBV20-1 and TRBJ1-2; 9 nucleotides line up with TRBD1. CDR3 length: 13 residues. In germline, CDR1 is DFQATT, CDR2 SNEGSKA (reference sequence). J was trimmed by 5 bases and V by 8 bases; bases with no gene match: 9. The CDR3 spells CSSLGTGKYGYTF. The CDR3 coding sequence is TGCAGTTCCCTCGGGACAGGGAAGTATGGCTACACCTTC.

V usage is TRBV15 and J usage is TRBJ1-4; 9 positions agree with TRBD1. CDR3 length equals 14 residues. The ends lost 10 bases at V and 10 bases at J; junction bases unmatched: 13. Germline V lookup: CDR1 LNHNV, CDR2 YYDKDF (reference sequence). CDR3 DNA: TGTGCCAGCAGTGAAGGACAGGGGAGGGCAAAACTGTTTTTT. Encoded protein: CASSEGQGRAKLFF.

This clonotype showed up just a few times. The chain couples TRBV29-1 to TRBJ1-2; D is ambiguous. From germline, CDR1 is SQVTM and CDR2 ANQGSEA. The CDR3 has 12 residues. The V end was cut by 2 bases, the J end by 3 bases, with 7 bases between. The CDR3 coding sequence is TGCAGCGTTGAAAAGGTGTACTATGGCTACACCTTC. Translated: CSVEKVYYGYTF.

For the CDR3, the DNA is TGTGCCAGCAGTCGAACACATAGCAATCAGCCCCAGCATTTT. Translating gives CASSRTHSNQPQHF. The rearrangement joins TRBV6-5 to TRBJ1-5, with D uncertain. This CDR3 contains 14 residues. The V gene's germline CDR1 is MNHEY and CDR2 SVGAGI. V was shortened by 5 bases and J by 0 bases, with 8 bases between the two germline ends.

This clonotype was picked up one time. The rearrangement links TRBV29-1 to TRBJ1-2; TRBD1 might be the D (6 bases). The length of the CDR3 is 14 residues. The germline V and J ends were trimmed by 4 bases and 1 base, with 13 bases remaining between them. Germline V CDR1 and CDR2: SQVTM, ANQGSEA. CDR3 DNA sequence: TGCAGCGTTGCGCGGGACACCTATAACTATGGCTACACCTTC. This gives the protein CSVARDTYNYGYTF. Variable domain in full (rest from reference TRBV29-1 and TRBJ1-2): SAVISQKPSRDICQRGTSLTIQCQVDSQVTMMFWYRQQPGQSLTLIATANQGSEATYESGFVIDKFPISRPNLTFSTLTVSNMSPEDSSIYLCSVARDTYNYGYTFGSGTRLTVV.

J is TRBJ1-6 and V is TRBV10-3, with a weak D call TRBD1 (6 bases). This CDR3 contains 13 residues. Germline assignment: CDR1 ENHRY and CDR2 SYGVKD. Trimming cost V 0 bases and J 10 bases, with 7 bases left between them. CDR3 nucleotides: TGTGCCATCAGTGAGTCAGGGGGATCACCCCTCCACTTT. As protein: CAISESGGSPLHF.

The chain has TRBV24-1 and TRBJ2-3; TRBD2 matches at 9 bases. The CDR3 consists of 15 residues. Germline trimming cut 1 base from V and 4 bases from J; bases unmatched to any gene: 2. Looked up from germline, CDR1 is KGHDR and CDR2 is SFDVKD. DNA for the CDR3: TGTGCCACCAGTGATTTCGGCGGGAGGGCAGATACGCAGTATTTT. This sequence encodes CATSDFGGRADTQYF.

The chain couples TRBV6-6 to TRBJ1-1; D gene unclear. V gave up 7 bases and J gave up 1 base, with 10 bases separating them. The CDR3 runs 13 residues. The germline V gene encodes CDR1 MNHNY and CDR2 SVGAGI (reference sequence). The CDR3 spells CASNIQENTEAFF. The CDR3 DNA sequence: TGTGCCAGCAACATTCAGGAGAACACTGAAGCTTTCTTT.

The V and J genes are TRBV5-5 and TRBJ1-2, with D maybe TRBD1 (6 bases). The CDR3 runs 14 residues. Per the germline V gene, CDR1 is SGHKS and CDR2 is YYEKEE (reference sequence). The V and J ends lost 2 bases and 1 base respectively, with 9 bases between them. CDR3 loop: CASSFDRSNYGYTF. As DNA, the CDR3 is TGTGCCAGCAGCTTTGACAGGAGTAACTATGGCTACACCTTC. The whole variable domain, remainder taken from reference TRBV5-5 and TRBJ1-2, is DAGVTQSPTHLIKTRGQQVTLRCSPISGHKSVSWYQQVLGQGPQFIFQYYEKEERGRGNFPDRFSARQFPNYSSELNVNALLLGDSALYLCASSFDRSNYGYTFGSGTRLTVV.

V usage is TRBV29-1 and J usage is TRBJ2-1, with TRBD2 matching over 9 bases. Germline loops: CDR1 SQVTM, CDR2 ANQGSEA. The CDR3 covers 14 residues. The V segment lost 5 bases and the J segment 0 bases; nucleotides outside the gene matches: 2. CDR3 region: CSVNSGSSYNEQFF. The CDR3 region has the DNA TGCAGCGTTAATAGCGGGAGCTCCTACAATGAGCAGTTCTTC.

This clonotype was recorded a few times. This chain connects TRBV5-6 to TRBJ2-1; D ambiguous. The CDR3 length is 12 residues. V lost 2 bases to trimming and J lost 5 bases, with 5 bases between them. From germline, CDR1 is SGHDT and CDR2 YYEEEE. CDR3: CASSFLDNEQFF. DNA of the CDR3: TGTGCCAGCAGCTTCTTAGACAATGAGCAGTTCTTC.

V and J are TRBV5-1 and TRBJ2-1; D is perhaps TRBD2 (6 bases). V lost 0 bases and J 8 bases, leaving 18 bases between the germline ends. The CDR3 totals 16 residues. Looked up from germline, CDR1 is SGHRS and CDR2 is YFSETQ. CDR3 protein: CASSLAGLARSYEQFF. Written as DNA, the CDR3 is TGCGCCAGCAGCTTGGCGGGGCTAGCGCGAAGTTATGAGCAGTTCTTC.